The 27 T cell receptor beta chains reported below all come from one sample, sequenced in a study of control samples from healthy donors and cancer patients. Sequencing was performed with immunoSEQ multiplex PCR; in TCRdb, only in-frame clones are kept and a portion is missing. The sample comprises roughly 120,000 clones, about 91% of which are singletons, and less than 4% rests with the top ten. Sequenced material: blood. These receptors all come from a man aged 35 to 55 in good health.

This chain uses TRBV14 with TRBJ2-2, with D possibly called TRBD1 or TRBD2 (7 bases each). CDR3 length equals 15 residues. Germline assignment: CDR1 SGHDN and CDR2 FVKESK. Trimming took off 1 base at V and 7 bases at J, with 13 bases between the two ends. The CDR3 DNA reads TGTGCCAGCAGCCAAGTGGGAGGGGGCTACGGGGAGCTGTTTTTT. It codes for CASSQVGGGYGELFF. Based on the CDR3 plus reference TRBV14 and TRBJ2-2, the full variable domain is EAGVTQFPSHSVIEKGQTVTLRCDPISGHDNLYWYRRVMGKEIKFLLHFVKESKQDESGMPNNRFLAERTGGTYSTLKVQPAELEDSGVYFCASSQVGGGYGELFFGEGSRLTVL.

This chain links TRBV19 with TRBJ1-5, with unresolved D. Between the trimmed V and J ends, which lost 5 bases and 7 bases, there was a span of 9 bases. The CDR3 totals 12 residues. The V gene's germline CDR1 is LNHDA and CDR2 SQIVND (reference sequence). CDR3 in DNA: TGTGCCAGTAGTGTCCAGAAGCAGCCCCAGCATTTT. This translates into CASSVQKQPQHF.

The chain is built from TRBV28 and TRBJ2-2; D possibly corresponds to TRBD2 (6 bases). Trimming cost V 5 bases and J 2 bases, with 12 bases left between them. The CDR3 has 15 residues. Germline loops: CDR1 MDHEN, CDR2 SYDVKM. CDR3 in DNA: TGTGCCAGCAGTCTGACTAGGGGAAACACCGGGGAGCTGTTTTTT. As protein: CASSLTRGNTGELFF.

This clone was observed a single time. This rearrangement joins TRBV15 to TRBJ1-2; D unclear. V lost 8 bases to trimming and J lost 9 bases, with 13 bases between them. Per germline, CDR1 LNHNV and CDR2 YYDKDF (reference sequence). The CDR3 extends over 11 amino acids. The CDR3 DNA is TGTGCCACCGGACGGTCTGGAAGCTACACCTTC. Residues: CATGRSGSYTF.

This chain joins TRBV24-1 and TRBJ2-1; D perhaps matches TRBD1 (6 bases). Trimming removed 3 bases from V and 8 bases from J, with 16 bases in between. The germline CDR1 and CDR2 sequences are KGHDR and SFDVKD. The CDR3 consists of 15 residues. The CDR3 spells CATSDTDSWGDEQFF. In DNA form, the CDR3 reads TGTGCCACCAGTGATACGGACAGTTGGGGCGATGAGCAGTTCTTC.

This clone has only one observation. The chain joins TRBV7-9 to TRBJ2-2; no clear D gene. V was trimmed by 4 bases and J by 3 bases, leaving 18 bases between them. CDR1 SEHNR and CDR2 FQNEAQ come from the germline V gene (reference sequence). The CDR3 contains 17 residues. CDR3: CASSWAAPARDTGELFF. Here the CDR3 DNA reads TGTGCCAGCAGCTGGGCGGCTCCTGCTCGGGACACCGGGGAGCTGTTTTTT. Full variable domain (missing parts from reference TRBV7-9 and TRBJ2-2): DTGVSQNPRHKITKRGQNVTFRCDPISEHNRLYWYRQTLGQGPEFLTYFQNEAQLEKSRLLSDRFSAERPKGSFSTLEIQRTEQGDSAMYLCASSWAAPARDTGELFFGEGSRLTVL.

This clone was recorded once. The CDR3: CASSQDDEAGHTDTQYF. For the CDR3, the DNA is TGCGCCAGCAGCCAAGATGATGAAGCGGGGCACACAGATACGCAGTATTTT. The gene calls are TRBV4-1 and TRBJ2-3; the match to TRBD2 covers 7 bases. CDR3 size: 17 residues. The junction had 8 bases not matched to a gene; V was cut back by 0 bases and J by 2 bases. Germline CDR1 MGHRA, CDR2 YSYEKL.

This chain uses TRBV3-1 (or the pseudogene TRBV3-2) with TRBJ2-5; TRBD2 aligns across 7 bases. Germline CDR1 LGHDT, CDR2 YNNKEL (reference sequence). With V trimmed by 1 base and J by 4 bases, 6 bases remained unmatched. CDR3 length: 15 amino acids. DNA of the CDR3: TGTGCCAGCAGCCAAGGACCAGGGAGGGGAGAGACCCAGTACTTC. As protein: CASSQGPGRGETQYF.

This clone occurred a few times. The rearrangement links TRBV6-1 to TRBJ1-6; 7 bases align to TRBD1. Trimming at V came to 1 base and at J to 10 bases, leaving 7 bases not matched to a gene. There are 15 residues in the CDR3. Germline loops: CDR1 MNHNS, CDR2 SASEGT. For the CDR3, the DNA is TGTGCCAGCAGTGAAGGACAGGGCCTATACTCACCCCTCCACTTT. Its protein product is CASSEGQGLYSPLHF.

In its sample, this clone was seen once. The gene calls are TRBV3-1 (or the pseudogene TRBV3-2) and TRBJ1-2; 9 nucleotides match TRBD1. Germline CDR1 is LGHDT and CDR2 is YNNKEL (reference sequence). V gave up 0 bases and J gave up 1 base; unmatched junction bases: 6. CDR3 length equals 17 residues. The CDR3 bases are TGTGCCAGCAGCCAAGATTTGGGGACAGGGTTTAACTATGGCTACACCTTC. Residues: CASSQDLGTGFNYGYTF.

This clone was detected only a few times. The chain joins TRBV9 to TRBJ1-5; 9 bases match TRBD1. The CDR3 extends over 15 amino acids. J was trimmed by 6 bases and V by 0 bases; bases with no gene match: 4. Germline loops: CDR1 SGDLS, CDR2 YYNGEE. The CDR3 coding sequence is TGTGCCAGCAGCGTAGAAGCGGGACAGGGTCAGCCCCAGCATTTT. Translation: CASSVEAGQGQPQHF.

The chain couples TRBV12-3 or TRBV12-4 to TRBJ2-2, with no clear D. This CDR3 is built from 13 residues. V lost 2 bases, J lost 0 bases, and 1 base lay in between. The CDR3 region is CASSLTNTGELFF. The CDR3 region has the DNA TGTGCCAGCAGTTTAACGAACACCGGGGAGCTGTTTTTT.

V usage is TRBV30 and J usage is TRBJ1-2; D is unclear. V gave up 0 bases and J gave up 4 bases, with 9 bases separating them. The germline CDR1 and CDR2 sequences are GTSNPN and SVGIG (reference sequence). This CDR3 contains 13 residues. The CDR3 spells CAWSVNSLYGYTF. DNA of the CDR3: TGTGCCTGGAGTGTAAACTCTCTCTATGGCTACACCTTC.

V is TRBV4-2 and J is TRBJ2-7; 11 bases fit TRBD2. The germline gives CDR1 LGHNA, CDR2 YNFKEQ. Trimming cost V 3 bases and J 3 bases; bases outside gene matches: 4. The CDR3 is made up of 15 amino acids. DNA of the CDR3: TGTGCCAGCAGCCAGGCCGGGACTAGCGGCTACGAGCAGTACTTC. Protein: CASSQAGTSGYEQYF.

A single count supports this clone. CDR3 amino acids: CASSSRDRVRDEQFF. The CDR3 DNA reads as TGTGCCAGCAGCAGCCGGGACAGGGTAAGGGATGAGCAGTTCTTC. The rearrangement joins TRBV7-9 to TRBJ2-1, with 9 bases lining up with TRBD1. Per germline, CDR1 SEHNR and CDR2 FQNEAQ (reference sequence). CDR3 length: 15 amino acids. V shed 5 bases, J shed 8 bases, and the junction held 10 bases outside the gene matches.

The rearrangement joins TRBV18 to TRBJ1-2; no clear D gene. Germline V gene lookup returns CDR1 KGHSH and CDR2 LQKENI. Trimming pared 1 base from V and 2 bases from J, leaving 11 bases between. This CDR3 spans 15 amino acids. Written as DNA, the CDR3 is TGTGCCAGCTCACCACGTCTTACGGACAACTATGGCTACACCTTC. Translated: CASSPRLTDNYGYTF. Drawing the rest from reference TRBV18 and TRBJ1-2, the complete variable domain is NAGVMQNPRHLVRRRGQEARLRCSPMKGHSHVYWYRQLPEEGLKFMVYLQKENIIDESGMPKERFSAEFPKEGPSILRIQQVVRGDSAAYFCASSPRLTDNYGYTFGSGTRLTVV.

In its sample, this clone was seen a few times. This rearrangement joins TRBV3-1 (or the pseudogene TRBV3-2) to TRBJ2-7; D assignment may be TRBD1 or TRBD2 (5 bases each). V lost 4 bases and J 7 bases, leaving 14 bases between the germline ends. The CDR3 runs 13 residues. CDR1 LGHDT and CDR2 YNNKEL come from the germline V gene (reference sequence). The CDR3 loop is CASSLGRAGEQYF. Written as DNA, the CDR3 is TGTGCCAGCAGCCTGGGACGGGCCGGGGAGCAGTACTTC.

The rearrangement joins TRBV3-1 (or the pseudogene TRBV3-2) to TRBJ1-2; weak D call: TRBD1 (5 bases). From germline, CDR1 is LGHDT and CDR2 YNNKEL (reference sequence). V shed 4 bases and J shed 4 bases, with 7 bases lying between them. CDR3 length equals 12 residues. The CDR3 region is CASSLGVYGYTF. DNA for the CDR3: TGTGCCAGCAGCCTGGGGGTCTATGGCTACACCTTC.

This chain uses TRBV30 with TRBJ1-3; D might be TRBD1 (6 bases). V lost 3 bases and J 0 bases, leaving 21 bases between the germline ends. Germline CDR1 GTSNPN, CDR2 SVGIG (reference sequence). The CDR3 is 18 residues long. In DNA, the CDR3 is TGTGCCTGGAGGGGCCCCGCGTGGGGACAAAACTCTGGAAACACCATATATTTT. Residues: CAWRGPAWGQNSGNTIYF. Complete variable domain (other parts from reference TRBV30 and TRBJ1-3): SQTIHQWPATLVQPVGSPLSLECTVEGTSNPNLYWYRQAAGRGLQLLFYSVGIGQISSEVPQNLSASRPQDRQFILSSKKLLLSDSGFYLCAWRGPAWGQNSGNTIYFGEGSWLTVV.

The CDR3 DNA sequence: TGTGCCAGCAGTGATAGGGGGCTCCAAAGGAGCGAAAAACTGTTTTTT. This codes for CASSDRGLQRSEKLFF. V gene TRBV6-1 combines with J gene TRBJ1-4; 7 bases line up with TRBD1. CDR3 length equals 16 residues. J was trimmed by 8 bases and V by 3 bases; bases with no gene match: 12. Germline assignment: CDR1 MNHNS and CDR2 SASEGT.

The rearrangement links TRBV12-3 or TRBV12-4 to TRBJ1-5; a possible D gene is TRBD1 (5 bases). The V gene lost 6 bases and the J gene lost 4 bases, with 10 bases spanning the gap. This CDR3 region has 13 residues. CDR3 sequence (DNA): TGTGCCAGCAGATCGAGGGGAAATCAGCCCCAGCATTTT. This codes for CASRSRGNQPQHF.

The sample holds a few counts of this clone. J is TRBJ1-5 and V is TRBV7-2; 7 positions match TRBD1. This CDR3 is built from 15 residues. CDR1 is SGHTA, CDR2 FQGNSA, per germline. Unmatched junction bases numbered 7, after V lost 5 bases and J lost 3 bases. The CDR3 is CASSRQQGYNQPQHF. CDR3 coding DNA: TGTGCCAGCAGCAGACAACAGGGGTACAATCAGCCCCAGCATTTT.

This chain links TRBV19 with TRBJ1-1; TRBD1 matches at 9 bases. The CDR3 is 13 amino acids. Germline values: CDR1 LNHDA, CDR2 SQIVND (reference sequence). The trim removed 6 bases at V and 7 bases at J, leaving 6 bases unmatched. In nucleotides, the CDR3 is TGTGCCAGTAGCCGACAGGGACAGGGTGAAGCTTTCTTT. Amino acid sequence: CASSRQGQGEAFF. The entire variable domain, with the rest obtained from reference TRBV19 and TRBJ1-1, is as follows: DGGITQSPKYLFRKEGQNVTLSCEQNLNHDAMYWYRQDPGQGLRLIYYSQIVNDFQKGDIAEGYSVSREKKESFPLTVTSAQKNPTAFYLCASSRQGQGEAFFGQGTRLTVV.

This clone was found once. CDR3 nucleotides: TGCGCCAGCAGCCAATTCTCCGGGACTAGCGGACCTTACGAGCAGTACTTC. Translating gives CASSQFSGTSGPYEQYF. This rearrangement joins TRBV4-1 to TRBJ2-7; 11 bases are shared with TRBD2. The CDR3 sequence is 17 residues long. Trimming took 2 bases from V and 4 from J; bases not matched to a gene: 10. Germline-derived CDR1 and CDR2 are MGHRA and YSYEKL.

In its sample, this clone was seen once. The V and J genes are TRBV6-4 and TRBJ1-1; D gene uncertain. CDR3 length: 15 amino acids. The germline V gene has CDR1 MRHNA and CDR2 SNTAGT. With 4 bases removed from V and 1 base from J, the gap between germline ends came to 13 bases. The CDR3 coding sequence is TGTGCCAGCAGTGTACCGCCCGACTGGAACACTGAAGCTTTCTTT. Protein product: CASSVPPDWNTEAFF.

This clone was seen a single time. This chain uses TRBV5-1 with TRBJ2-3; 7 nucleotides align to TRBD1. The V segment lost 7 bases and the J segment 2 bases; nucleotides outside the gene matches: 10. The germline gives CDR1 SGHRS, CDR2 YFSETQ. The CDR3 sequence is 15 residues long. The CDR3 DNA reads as TGCGCCAGCCGATCCGGGACAGTACTCACAGATACGCAGTATTTT. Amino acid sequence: CASRSGTVLTDTQYF.

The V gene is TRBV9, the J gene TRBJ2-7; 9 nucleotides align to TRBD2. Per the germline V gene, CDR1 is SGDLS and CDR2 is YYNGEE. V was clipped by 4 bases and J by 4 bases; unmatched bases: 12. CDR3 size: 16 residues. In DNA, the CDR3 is TGTGCCAGCAGCTCATCTGGCCTAGCGGGGTTTTACGAGCAGTACTTC. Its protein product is CASSSSGLAGFYEQYF.